The entry below gives a single TCR beta chain sequence along with its context. From germline, CDR1 is SGHDN and CDR2 FVKESK. This CDR3 region has 14 residues. V gave up 0 bases and J gave up 1 base, with 6 bases separating them. The data originate from a study of identical twins. Each CDR3 protein gets one entry after TCRdb re-called the 5' RACE reads with MiXCR. The repertoire holds some 250,000 distinct CDR3 sequences, with 5.5% to 7.5% as singletons. Another study also made use of these data, one on T cells expressing NK-cell markers.

Sequenced: CD8+ T cells sorted from blood. This TCR derives from a young woman in good health. The chain is built from TRBV14 and TRBJ1-2, with D unclear. In DNA, the CDR3 is TGTGCCAGCAGCCAAGATTTAAATAACTATGGCTACACCTTC. As protein: CASSQDLNNYGYTF.